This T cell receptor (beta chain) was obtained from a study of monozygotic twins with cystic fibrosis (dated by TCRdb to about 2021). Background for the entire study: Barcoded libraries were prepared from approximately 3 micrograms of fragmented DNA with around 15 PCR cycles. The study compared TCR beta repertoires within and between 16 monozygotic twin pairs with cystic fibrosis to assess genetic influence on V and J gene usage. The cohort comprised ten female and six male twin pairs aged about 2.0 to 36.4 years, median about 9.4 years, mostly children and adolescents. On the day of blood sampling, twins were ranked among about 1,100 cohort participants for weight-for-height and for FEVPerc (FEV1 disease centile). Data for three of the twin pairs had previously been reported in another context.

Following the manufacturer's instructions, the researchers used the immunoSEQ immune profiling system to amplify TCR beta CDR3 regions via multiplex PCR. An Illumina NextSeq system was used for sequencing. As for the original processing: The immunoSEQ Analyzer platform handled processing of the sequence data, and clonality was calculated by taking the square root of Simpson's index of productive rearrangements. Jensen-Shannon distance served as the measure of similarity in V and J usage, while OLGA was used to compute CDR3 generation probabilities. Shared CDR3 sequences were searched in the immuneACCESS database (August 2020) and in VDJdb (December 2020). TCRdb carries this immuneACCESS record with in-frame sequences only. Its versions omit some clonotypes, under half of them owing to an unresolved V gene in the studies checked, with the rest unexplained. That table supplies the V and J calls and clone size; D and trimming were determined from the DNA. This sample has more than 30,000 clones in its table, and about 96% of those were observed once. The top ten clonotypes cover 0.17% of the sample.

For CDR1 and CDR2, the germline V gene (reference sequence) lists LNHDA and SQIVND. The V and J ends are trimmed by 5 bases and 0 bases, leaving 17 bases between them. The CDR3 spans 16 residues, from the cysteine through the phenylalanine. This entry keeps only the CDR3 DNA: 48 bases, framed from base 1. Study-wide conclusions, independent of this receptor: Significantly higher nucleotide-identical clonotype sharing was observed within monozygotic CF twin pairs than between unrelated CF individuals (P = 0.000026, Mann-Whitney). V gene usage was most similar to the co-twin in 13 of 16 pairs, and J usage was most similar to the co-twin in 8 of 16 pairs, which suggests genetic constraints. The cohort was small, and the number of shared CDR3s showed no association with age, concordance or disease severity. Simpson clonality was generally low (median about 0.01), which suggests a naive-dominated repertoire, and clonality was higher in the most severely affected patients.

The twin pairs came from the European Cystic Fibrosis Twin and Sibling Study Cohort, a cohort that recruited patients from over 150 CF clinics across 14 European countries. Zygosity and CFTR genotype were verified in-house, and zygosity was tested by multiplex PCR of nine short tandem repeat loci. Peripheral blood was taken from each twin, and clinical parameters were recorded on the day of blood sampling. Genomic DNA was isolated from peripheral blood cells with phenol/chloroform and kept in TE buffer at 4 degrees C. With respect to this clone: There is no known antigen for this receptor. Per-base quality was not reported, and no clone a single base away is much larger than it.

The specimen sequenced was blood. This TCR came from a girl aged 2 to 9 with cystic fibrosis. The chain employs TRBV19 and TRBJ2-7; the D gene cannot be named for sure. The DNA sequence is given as TGTGCCAGTAGTTCCCTGACGGGTCTGAGCTCCTACGAGCAGTACTTC. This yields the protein CASSSLTGLSSYEQYF.